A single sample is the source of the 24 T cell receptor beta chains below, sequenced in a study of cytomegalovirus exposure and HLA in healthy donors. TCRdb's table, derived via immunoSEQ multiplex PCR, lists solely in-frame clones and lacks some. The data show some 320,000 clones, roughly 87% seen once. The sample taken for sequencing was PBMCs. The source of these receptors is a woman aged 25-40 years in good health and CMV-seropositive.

The CDR3 loop reads CASSEAVSGSSYEQYF. The DNA for the CDR3 is TGTGCCAGCAGTGAAGCGGTTAGCGGCAGCTCCTACGAGCAGTACTTC. The chain combines TRBV2 with TRBJ2-7; possibly TRBD2 for D (6 bases). Germline V gene lookup returns CDR1 SNHLY and CDR2 FYNNEI. With 0 bases removed from V and 0 bases from J, the gap between germline ends came to 12 bases. The CDR3 runs to 16 residues.

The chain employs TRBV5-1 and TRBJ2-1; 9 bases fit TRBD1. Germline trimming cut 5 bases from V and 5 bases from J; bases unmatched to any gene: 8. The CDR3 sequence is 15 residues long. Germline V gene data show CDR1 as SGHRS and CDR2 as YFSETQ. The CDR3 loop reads CASSIWDRDDNEQFF. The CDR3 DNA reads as TGCGCCAGCAGTATTTGGGACAGGGACGACAATGAGCAGTTCTTC.

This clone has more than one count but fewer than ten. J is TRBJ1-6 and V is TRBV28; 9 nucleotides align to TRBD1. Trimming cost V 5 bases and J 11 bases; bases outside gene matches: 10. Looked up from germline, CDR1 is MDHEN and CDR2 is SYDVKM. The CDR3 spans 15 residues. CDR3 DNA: TGTGCCAGCAGTACCTCCGGGACAGGGAGGGCACCCCTCCACTTT. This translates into CASSTSGTGRAPLHF.

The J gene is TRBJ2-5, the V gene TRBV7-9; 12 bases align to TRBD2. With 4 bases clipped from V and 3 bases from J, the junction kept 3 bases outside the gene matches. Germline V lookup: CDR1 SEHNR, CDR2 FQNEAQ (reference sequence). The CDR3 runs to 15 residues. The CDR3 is CASSYGLAGKETQYF. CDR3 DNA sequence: TGTGCCAGCAGCTACGGACTAGCGGGAAAAGAGACCCAGTACTTC.

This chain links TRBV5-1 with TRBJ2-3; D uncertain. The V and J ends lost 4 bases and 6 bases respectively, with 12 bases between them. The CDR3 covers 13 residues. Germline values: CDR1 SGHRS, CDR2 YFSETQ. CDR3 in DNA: TGCGCCAGCAGCGACCGGGCCCGGGATACGCAGTATTTT. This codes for CASSDRARDTQYF.

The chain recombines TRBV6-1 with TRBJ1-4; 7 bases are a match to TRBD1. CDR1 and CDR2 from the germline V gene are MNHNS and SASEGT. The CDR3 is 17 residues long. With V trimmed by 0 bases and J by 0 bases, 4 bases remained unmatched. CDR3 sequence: CASSEAGQGATNEKLFF. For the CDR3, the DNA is TGTGCCAGCAGTGAAGCTGGGCAGGGGGCAACTAATGAAAAACTGTTTTTT.

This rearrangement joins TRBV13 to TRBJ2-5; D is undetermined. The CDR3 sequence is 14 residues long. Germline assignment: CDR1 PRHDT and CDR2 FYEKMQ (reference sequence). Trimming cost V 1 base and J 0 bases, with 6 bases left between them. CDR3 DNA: TGTGCCAGCAGCTTAGCGCGGTACCAAGAGACCCAGTACTTC. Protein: CASSLARYQETQYF.

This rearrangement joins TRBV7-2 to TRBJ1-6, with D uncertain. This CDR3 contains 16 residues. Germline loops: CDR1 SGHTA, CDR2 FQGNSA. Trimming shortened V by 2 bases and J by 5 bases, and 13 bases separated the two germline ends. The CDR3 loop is CASSLSVGVNNSPLHF. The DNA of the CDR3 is TGTGCCAGCAGCTTATCTGTCGGCGTGAATAATTCACCCCTCCACTTT.

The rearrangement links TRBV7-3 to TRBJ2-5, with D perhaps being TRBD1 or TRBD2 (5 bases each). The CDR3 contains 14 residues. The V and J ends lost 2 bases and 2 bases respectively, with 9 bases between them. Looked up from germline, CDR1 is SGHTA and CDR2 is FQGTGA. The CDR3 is CASSLGGSQETQYF. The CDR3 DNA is TGTGCCAGCAGCTTAGGGGGTTCTCAAGAGACCCAGTACTTC.

The CDR3 loop reads CASSLGGLAGGPNEQYF. The CDR3 region has the DNA TGTGCCAGCAGCTTAGGGGGACTAGCGGGAGGGCCCAACGAGCAGTACTTC. The genes are TRBV7-9 and TRBJ2-7; 16 positions agree with TRBD2. The trim removed 1 base at V and 5 bases at J, leaving 5 bases unmatched. The germline V gene encodes CDR1 SEHNR and CDR2 FQNEAQ (reference sequence). The CDR3 totals 17 residues.

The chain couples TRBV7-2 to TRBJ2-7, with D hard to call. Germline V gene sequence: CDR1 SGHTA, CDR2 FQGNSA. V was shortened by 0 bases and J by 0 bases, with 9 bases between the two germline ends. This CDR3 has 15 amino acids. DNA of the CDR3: TGTGCCAGCAGCTTAGCTGCTCTAGACTCCTACGAGCAGTACTTC. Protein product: CASSLAALDSYEQYF.

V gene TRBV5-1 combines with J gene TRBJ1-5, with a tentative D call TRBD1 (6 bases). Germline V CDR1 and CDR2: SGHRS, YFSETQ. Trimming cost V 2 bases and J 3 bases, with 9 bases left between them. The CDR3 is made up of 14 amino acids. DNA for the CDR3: TGCGCCAGCAGCTTACAGGGAGCCAATCAGCCCCAGCATTTT. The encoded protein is CASSLQGANQPQHF.

In DNA form, the CDR3 reads TGTGCCAGCTCCCCTTTGGGGGCAGGGGAAGAGACCCAGTACTTC. It translates to CASSPLGAGEETQYF. V usage is TRBV18 and J usage is TRBJ2-5; the D gene is possibly TRBD1 (6 bases). The ends were cut back, 6 bases at V and 3 bases at J, with 17 bases in the middle. The CDR3 length is 15 residues. Germline V gene sequence: CDR1 KGHSH, CDR2 LQKENI.

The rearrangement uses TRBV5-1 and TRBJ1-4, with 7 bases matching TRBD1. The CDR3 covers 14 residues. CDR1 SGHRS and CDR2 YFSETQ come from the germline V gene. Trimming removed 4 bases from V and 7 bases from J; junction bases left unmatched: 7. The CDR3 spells CASSRTGEGEKLFF. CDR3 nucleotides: TGCGCCAGCAGCAGAACAGGGGAGGGTGAAAAACTGTTTTTT. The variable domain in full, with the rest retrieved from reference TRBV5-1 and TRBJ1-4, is KAGVTQTPRYLIKTRGQQVTLSCSPISGHRSVSWYQQTPGQGLQFLFEYFSETQRNKGNFPGRFSGRQFSNSRSEMNVSTLELGDSALYLCASSRTGEGEKLFFGSGTQLSVL.

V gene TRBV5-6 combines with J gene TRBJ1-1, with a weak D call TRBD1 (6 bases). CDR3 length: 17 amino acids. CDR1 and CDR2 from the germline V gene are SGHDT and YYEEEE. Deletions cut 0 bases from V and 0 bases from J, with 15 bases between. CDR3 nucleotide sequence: TGTGCCAGCAGCTTGGGTTTGGGGGGCAGAGTGAACACTGAAGCTTTCTTT. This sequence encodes CASSLGLGGRVNTEAFF.

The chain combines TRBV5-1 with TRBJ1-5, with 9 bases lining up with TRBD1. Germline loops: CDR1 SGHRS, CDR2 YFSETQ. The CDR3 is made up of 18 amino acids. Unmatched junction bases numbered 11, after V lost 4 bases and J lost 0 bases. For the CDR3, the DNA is TGCGCCAGCAGCCCGGGACAGGGTGGCGGCTATAGCAATCAGCCCCAGCATTTT. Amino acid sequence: CASSPGQGGGYSNQPQHF.

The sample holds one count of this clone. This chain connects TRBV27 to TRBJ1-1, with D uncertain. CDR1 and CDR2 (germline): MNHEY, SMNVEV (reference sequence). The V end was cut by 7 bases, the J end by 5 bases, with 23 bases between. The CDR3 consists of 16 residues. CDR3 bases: TGTGCCAGCACCCCCGGATTCGGGGAATTGGATACTGAAGCTTTCTTT. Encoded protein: CASTPGFGELDTEAFF.

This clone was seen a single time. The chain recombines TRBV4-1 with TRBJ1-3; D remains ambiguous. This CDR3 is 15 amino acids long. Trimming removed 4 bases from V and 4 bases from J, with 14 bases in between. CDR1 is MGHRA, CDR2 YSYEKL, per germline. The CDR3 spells CASSRFVQEGNTIYF. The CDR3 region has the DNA TGCGCCAGCAGCCGTTTCGTCCAAGAAGGAAACACCATATATTTT.

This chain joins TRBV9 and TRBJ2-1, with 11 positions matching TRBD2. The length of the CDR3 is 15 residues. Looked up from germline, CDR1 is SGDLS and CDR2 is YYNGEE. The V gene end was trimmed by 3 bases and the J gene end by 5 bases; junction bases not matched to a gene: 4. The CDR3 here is CASSAGLAENNEQFF. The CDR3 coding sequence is TGTGCCAGCAGCGCGGGACTAGCGGAGAACAATGAGCAGTTCTTC. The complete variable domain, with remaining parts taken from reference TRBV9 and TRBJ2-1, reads DSGVTQTPKHLITATGQRVTLRCSPRSGDLSVYWYQQSLDQGLQFLIQYYNGEERAKGNILERFSAQQFPDLHSELNLSSLELGDSALYFCASSAGLAENNEQFFGPGTRLTVL.

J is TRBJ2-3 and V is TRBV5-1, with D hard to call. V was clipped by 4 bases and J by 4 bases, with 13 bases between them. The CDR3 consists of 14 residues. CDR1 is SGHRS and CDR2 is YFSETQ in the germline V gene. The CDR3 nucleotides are TGCGCCAGCAGCCACAGTCCAAGCGCAGATACGCAGTATTTT. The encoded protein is CASSHSPSADTQYF.

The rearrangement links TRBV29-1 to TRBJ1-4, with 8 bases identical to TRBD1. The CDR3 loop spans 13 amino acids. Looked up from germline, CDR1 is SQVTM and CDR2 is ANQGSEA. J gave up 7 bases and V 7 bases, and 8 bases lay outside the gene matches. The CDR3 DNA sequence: TGCAGCGCGAGCGGGACAGGACCTGAAAAACTGTTTTTT. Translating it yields CSASGTGPEKLFF.

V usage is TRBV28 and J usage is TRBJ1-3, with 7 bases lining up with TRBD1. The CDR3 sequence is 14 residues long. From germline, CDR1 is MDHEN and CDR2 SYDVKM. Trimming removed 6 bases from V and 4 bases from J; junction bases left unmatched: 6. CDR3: CASREGTAGNTIYF. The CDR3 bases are TGTGCCAGCAGGGAAGGGACAGCCGGAAACACCATATATTTT. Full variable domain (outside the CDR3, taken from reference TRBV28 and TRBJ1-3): DVKVTQSSRYLVKRTGEKVFLECVQDMDHENMFWYRQDPGLGLRLIYFSYDVKMKEKGDIPEGYSVSREKKERFSLILESASTNQTSMYLCASREGTAGNTIYFGEGSWLTVV.

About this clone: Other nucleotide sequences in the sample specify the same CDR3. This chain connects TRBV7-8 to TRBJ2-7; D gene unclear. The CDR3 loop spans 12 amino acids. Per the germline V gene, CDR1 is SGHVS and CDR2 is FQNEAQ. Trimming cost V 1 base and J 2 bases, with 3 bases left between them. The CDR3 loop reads CASSLVPYEQYF. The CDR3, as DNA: TGTGCCAGCAGCTTAGTCCCCTACGAGCAGTACTTC.

CDR3 in amino acids: CASSLLTGGPMNTEAFF. The CDR3 nucleotides are TGCGCCAGCAGCTTACTTACAGGGGGCCCAATGAACACTGAAGCTTTCTTT. The rearrangement links TRBV5-1 to TRBJ1-1; 9 bases align to TRBD1. This CDR3 has 17 amino acids. Germline V gives CDR1 SGHRS, CDR2 YFSETQ. Trimming at V came to 2 bases and at J to 0 bases, leaving 8 bases not matched to a gene.